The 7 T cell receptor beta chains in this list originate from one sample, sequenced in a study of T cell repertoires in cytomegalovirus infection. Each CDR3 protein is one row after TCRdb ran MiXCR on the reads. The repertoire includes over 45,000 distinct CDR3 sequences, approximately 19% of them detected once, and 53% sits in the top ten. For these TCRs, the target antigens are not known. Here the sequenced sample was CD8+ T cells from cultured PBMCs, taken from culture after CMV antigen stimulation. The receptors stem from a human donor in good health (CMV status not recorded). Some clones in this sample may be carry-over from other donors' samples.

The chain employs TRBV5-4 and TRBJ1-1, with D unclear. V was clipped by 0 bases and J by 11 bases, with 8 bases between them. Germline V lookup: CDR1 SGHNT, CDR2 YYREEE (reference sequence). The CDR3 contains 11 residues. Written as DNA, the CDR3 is TGTGCCAGCAGCTTGGCGGGGATCGCTTTCTTT. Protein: CASSLAGIAFF. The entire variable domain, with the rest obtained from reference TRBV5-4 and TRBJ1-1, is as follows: ETGVTQSPTHLIKTRGQQVTLRCSSQSGHNTVSWYQQALGQGPQFIFQYYREEENGRGNFPPRFSGLQFPNYSSELNVNALELDDSALYLCASSLAGIAFFGQGTRLTVV.

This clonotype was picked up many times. The CDR3 nucleotides are TGTGCCAGCAGCTTAGCCGTTCGGGACTCGAGCTCCTACAATGAGCAGTTCTTC. It specifies CASSLAVRDSSSYNEQFF. The rearrangement uses TRBV7-9 and TRBJ2-1; D possibly corresponds to TRBD2 (6 bases). CDR1 is SEHNR and CDR2 is FQNEAQ in the germline V gene (reference sequence). This CDR3 contains 18 residues. V lost 0 bases and J lost 0, with 15 bases in between.

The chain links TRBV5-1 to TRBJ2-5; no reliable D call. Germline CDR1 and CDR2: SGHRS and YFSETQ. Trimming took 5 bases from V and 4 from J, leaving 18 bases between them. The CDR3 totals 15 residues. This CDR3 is CASRSEQVDIETQYF. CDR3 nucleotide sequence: TGCGCCAGCAGATCGGAACAAGTGGATATAGAGACCCAGTACTTC.

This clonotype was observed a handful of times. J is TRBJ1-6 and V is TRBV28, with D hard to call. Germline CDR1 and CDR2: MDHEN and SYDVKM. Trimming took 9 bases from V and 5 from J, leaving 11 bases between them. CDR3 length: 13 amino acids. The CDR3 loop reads CASTVEHNSPLHF. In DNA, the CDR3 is TGTGCCAGTACAGTTGAGCATAATTCACCCCTCCACTTT.

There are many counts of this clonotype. The CDR3 nucleotides read TGTGCCAGCAGCCGAGAGGGGCTAGCGGGAGTCAATCAGTACGAGCAGTACTTC. Encoded protein: CASSREGLAGVNQYEQYF. The chain employs TRBV7-8 and TRBJ2-7; TRBD2 matches at 10 bases. This CDR3 is 18 amino acids long. Germline trimming cut 5 bases from V and 4 bases from J; bases unmatched to any gene: 17. Germline V gene data show CDR1 as SGHVS and CDR2 as FQNEAQ. Full variable domain (missing parts from reference TRBV7-8 and TRBJ2-7): GAGVSQSPRYKVAKRGQDVALRCDPISGHVSLFWYQQALGQGPEFLTYFQNEAQLDKSGLPSDRFFAERPEGSVSTLKIQRTQQEDSAVYLCASSREGLAGVNQYEQYFGPGTRLTVT.

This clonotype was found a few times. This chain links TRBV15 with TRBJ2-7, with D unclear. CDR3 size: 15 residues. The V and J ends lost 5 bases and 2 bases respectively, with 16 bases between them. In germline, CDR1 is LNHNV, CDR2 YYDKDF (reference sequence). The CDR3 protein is CATSERTNPAYEQYF. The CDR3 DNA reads TGTGCCACCAGCGAAAGGACGAACCCTGCCTACGAGCAGTACTTC.

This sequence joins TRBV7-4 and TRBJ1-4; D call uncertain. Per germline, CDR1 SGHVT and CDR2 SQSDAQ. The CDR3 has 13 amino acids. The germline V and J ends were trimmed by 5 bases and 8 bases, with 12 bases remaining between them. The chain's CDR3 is CASSLVIGEKLFF. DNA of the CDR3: TGTGCCAGCAGCCTCGTGATTGGGGAAAAACTGTTTTTT.